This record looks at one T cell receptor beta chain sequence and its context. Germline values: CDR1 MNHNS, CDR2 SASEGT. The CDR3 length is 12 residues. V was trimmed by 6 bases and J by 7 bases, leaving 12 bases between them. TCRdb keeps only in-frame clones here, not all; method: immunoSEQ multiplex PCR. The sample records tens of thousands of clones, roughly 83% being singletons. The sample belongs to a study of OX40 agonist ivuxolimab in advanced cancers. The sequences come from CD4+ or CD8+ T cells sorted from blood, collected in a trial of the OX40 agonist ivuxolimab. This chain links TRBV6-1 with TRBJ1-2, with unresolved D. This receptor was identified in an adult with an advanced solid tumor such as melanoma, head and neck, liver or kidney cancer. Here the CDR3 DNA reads TGTGCCAGCAGGGAAAGGGATAGTGGCTACACCTTC. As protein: CASRERDSGYTF.